This entry is about one T cell receptor beta chain. Per germline, CDR1 LGHNA and CDR2 YSLEER. This CDR3 is built from 20 residues. Trimming took 1 base from V and 3 from J; bases not matched to a gene: 10. The protocol was immunoSEQ multiplex PCR, while the TCRdb copy is restricted to in-frame clones and leaves out a portion. The repertoire holds 83,000 or so clones, roughly 79% seen once, with just under 10% in the top ten. These data are taken from a study of blood T cell repertoires in COVID-19. This sequence joins TRBV4-3 and TRBJ2-6; 12 nucleotides line up with TRBD1. This TCR derives from a woman older than 75 with acute or convalescent COVID-19. Sequenced input: peripheral blood. Here the CDR3 DNA reads TGCGCCAGCAGCCAAGTGGCACCGGGACAGGGGGCGGGTGGGGCCAACGTCCTGACTTTC. Its protein product is CASSQVAPGQGAGGANVLTF.